This T cell receptor (beta chain) was identified during a study of blood T cell repertoires in COVID-19. The V gene end was trimmed by 5 bases and the J gene end by 6 bases; junction bases not matched to a gene: 11. This CDR3 region has 15 residues. Germline-derived CDR1 and CDR2 are MNHEY and SMNVEV (reference sequence). Data came from immunoSEQ multiplex PCR; TCRdb stores just in-frame clones and leaves some out. The sample consists of more than 30,000 clones, 80% of them appearing once. The sequenced sample was peripheral blood. The origin of this receptor is a woman aged 70-85 years with acute or convalescent COVID-19. This chain joins TRBV27 and TRBJ2-7, with 9 bases aligning to TRBD1. The CDR3 reads CASSTSTGGLVEQYF. DNA for the CDR3: TGTGCCAGCAGTACCTCGACAGGGGGGTTAGTCGAGCAGTACTTC.